This T cell receptor (beta chain) was documented in a study of blood T cell repertoires in COVID-19. Study in general: COVID-19 samples collected from the United States, Italy and Spain covered acute and convalescent phases.

Original analysis: Amplification with reference gene primers provided the estimates of nucleated cell counts. Profiling relied on immunoSEQ multiplex PCR, and the TCRdb table lists in-frame clones only, not all of them. D and trimming come from the DNA, and the V and J calls and clone size come from that table. The table lists over 15,000 clones, 90% to 95% of them singletons. Sequencing was done on a sample of peripheral blood. The clonotype originates from a human donor in a cohort sampled during active COVID-19.

This chain's CDR3 is CASSTRGVTSETQYF. DNA for the CDR3: TGTGCCAGCAGCACCCGGGGAGTCACGAGTGAGACCCAGTACTTC. The V and J genes are TRBV13 and TRBJ2-5; maybe TRBD2 (5 bases). Germline V gene sequence: CDR1 PRHDT, CDR2 FYEKMQ (reference sequence). The CDR3 runs 15 residues. V lost 5 bases and J 5 bases, leaving 18 bases between the germline ends.